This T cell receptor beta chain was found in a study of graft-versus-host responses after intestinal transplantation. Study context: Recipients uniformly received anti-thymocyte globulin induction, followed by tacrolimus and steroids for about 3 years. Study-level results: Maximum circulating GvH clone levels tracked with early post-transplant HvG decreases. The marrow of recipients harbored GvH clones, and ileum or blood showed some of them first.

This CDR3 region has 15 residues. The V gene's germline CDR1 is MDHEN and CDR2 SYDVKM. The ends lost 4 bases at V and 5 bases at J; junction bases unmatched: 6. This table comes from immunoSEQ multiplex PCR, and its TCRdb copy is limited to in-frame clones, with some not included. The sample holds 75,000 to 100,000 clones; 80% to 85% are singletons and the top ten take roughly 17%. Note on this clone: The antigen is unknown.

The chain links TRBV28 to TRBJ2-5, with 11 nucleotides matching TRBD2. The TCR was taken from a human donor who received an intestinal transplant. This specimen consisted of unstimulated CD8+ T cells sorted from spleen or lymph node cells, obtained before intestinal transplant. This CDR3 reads CASSSRLAGIETQYF. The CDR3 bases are TGTGCCAGCAGTTCAAGACTAGCGGGAATCGAGACCCAGTACTTC. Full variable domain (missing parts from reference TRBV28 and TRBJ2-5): DVKVTQSSRYLVKRTGEKVFLECVQDMDHENMFWYRQDPGLGLRLIYFSYDVKMKEKGDIPEGYSVSREKKERFSLILESASTNQTSMYLCASSSRLAGIETQYFGPGTRLLVL.